The following is a TCR beta chain sequence with its context. Antigen specificity is unknown. The assay was immunoSEQ multiplex PCR, and TCRdb's table has in-frame clones only and misses some. Among 75,000 to 100,000 clones listed, 84% were seen once. This sample was included in a study of OX40 agonist ivuxolimab in advanced cancers. Study-wide results and caveats: Among the least clonally expanded were partial responders at 0.1-3.0 mg/kg.

The V end lost 3 bases, the J end lost 5 bases, and 8 bases lay between the germline ends. The CDR3 has 11 residues. CDR1 is DFQATT and CDR2 is SNEGSKA in the germline V gene (reference sequence). Sequences were derived from CD4+ or CD8+ T cells sorted from blood, sampled in a trial of the OX40 agonist ivuxolimab. The TCR sequence derives from an adult with an advanced solid tumor such as melanoma, head and neck, liver or kidney cancer. The genes are TRBV20-1 and TRBJ2-7; D not certain. The CDR3 DNA reads TGCAGTGCTAGGTCCGGTGACGAGCAGTACTTC. Residues: CSARSGDEQYF.